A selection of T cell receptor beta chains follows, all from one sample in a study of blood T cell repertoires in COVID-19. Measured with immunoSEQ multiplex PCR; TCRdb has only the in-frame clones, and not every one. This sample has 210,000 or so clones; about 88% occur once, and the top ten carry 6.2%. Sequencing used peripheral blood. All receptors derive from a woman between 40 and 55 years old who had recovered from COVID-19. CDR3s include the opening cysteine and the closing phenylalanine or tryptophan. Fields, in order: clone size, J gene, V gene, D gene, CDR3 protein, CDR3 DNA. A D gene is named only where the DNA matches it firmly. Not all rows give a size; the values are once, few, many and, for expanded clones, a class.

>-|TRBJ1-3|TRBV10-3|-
CAIMEGFSGNTIYF
TGTGCCATCATGGAGGGGTTCTCTGGAAACACCATATATTTT
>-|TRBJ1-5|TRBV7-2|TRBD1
CASSLVQGINQPQHF
TGTGCCAGCAGCTTGGTACAGGGGATAAATCAGCCCCAGCATTTT
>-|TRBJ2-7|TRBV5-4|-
CASSWGTGTYEQYF
TGTGCCAGCAGCTGGGGGACTGGGACCTACGAGCAGTACTTC
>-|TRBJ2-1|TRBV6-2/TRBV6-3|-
CASSQGAMGNEQFF
TGTGCCAGCAGCCAGGGAGCAATGGGCAATGAGCAGTTCTTC
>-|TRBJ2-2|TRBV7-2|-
CASSLESNLHTGELFF
TGTGCCAGCAGCTTAGAATCTAACCTCCACACCGGGGAGCTGTTTTTT
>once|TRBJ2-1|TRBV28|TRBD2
CASNPGGLAGEWNEQFF
TGTGCCAGCAATCCTGGGGGGCTAGCGGGAGAGTGGAATGAGCAGTTCTTC
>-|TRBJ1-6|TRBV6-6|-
CASSYTESFNSPLHF
TGTGCCAGCAGTTACACGGAGAGTTTTAATTCACCCCTCCACTTT
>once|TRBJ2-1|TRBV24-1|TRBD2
CATSDSSGRTYNEQFF
TGTGCCACCAGTGATTCTAGCGGGAGAACCTACAATGAGCAGTTCTTC
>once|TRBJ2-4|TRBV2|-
CASSEQGTPGNIQYF
TGTGCCAGCAGTGAACAGGGTACGCCCGGAAACATTCAGTACTTC
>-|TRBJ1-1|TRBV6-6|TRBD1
CASSYGTGIWNTEAFF
TGTGCCAGCAGTTATGGGACAGGGATATGGAACACTGAAGCTTTCTTT
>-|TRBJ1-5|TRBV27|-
CASRPGQISNQPQHF
TGTGCCAGCAGGCCCGGACAGATTAGCAATCAGCCCCAGCATTTT
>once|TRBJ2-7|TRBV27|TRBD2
CASSPEAGLISYEQYF
TGTGCCAGCAGTCCAGAAGCGGGGCTCATCTCCTACGAGCAGTACTTC
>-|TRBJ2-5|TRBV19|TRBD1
CASSVPGTGAETQYF
TGTGCCAGTAGTGTCCCCGGGACAGGGGCGGAGACCCAGTACTTC
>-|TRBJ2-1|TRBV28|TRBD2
CASSSYSGRADNEQFF
TGTGCCAGCAGTTCATATAGCGGGAGGGCTGACAATGAGCAGTTCTTC
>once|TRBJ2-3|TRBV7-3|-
CASSSRRGKADTQYF
TGTGCCAGCAGCTCCCGACGGGGGAAGGCAGATACGCAGTATTTT
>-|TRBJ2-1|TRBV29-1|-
CSVIRSRGNEQFF
TGCAGCGTGATACGAAGCAGGGGCAATGAGCAGTTCTTC
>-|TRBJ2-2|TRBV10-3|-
CAIRPGNTGELFF
TGTGCCATCAGGCCGGGAAACACCGGGGAGCTGTTTTTT
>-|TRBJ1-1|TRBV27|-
CASRPTAYTEAFF
TGTGCCAGCAGGCCGACAGCGTACACTGAAGCTTTCTTT
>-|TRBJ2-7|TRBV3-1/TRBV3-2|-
CASSQGGGPDEQYF
TGTGCCAGCAGCCAAGGGGGGGGGCCTGATGAGCAGTACTTC
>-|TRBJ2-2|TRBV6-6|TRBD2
CASSYGGGPSPGELFF
TGTGCCAGCAGTTACGGGGGAGGGCCCTCTCCCGGGGAGCTGTTTTTT
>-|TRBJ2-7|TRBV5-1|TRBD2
CASSQGTSGAYEQYF
TGCGCCAGCAGCCAGGGGACTAGCGGAGCCTACGAGCAGTACTTC
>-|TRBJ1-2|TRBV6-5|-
CASSYSAPRNYGYTF
TGTGCCAGCAGTTATTCAGCACCGAGGAACTATGGCTACACCTTC
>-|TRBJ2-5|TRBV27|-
CASSFFRGETQYF
TGTGCCAGCAGTTTTTTCCGGGGAGAGACCCAGTACTTC
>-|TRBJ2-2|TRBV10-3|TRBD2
CAISAASGTLELFF
TGTGCCATCAGTGCCGCTAGCGGGACACTAGAGCTGTTTTTT
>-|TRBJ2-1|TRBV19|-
CASSIDLGRANEQFF
TGTGCCAGTAGTATAGATCTTGGCAGGGCCAATGAGCAGTTCTTC
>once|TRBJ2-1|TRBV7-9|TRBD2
CASSLARFGTSGPIEQFF
TGTGCCAGCAGCTTAGCTCGTTTTGGGACTAGCGGGCCCATTGAGCAGTTCTTC